The source of this T cell receptor (beta chain) is a study of T cells in women clearing cervical HPV infection. Study background: Blood came at first lesion visit for cases, post-clearance for controls. For cases, blood was sampled a median about 160 days after lesion detection, interquartile range about 80 to 220 days.

With regard to this clone: Its antigen is not identified. The read ends 3 residues before the CDR3 terminus; that terminus is restored from the germline J gene.

The CDR3 has 13 residues. Trimming shortened V by 0 bases and J by 6 bases, and 9 bases separated the two germline ends. Germline loops: CDR1 GTSNPN, CDR2 SVGIG (reference sequence). Whole-study findings and limits: Unknown T-cell numbers per sample may underlie the richness differences. CIN3+ cases had significantly higher TCR richness than controls; evenness did not differ.

Assay: immunoSEQ multiplex PCR; the TCRdb copy retains only in-frame clones and omits some. The sample totals fewer than 35,000 clones; its top ten clones hold about 17%. Source material: blood buffy coat. The TCR sequence derives from a woman between 18 and 75 years old with a cervical HPV16 infection that either progressed to CIN3+ or cleared (not recorded which). This chain links TRBV30 with TRBJ1-5; D is unclear. CDR3 DNA, as far as it was read: TGTGCCTGGAGTGTGGGCAGAGGTCAGCCC. It translates to CAWSVGRGQP. Given in full, the CDR3 is CAWSVGRGQPQHF.